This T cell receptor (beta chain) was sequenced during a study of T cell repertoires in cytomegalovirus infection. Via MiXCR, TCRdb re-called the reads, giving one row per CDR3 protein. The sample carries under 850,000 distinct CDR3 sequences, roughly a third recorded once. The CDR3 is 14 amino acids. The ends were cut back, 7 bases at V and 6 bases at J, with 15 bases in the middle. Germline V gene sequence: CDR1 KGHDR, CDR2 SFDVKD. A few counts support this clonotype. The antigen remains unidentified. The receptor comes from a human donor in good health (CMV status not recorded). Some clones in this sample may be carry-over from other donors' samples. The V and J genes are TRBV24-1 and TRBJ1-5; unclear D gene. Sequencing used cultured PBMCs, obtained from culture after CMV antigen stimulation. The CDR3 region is CATSSGRSLQPQHF. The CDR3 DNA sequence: TGTGCCACCAGCTCTGGACGGAGCCTTCAGCCCCAGCATTTT.